The entry that follows covers one T cell receptor beta chain sequence. The sample is drawn from a study of blood T cell repertoires in COVID-19. Study-level background: T cells, B-cell-depleted T cells, or PBMCs provided the cDNA or gDNA that served as material.

Patients of the Seattle cohort, enrolled during active infection, were followed longitudinally. V shed 3 bases, J shed 0 bases, and the junction held 15 bases outside the gene matches. The CDR3 spans 19 residues. Germline assignment: CDR1 MDHEN and CDR2 SYDVKM. TCRdb's table, derived via immunoSEQ multiplex PCR, lists solely in-frame clones and lacks some. Seen here are 100,000 or so clones, just under 95% observed once, and the top ten hold 1.9%. The chain combines TRBV28 with TRBJ2-7; 9 nucleotides match TRBD1. The sequence derives from a woman in her 50s with COVID-19, enrolled during active disease. The sequencing input was peripheral blood. The CDR3 DNA sequence: TGTGCCAGCAGTTTGGGGGGGACAGGGATTGGGTCAAGCTCCTACGAGCAGTACTTC. Translated: CASSLGGTGIGSSSYEQYF.